Below are 19 T cell receptor beta chains sequenced from a single sample in a study of blood T cell repertoires in COVID-19. Clones were sequenced by immunoSEQ multiplex PCR, and TCRdb holds only the in-frame ones, with some missing. The sample yields more than 200,000 clones, 65% to 85% seen once. The specimen was PBMCs or T cells enriched from blood (not recorded which). Source of these receptors: a woman between 40 and 50 years old with acute COVID-19.

The V and J genes are TRBV9 and TRBJ1-4; perhaps TRBD1 as D (6 bases). Between the trimmed V and J ends, which lost 4 bases and 8 bases, there was a span of 18 bases. Germline CDR1 is SGDLS and CDR2 is YYNGEE. The CDR3 sequence is 15 residues long. The CDR3 DNA is TGTGCCAGCAGCCCCGTCCAGGGGATAGGAGAAAAACTGTTTTTT. Translation: CASSPVQGIGEKLFF.

V is TRBV12-2 and J is TRBJ2-5; TRBD2 reflects the table's D call only, with no check against the DNA. TRBV12-2 is shown as a pseudogene. There are 13 residues in the CDR3. CDR3 region: CASRFRGQETQYF. For the CDR3, the DNA is TGTGCAAGTCGCTTCCGGGGCCAAGAGACCCAGTACTTC.

The V gene is TRBV7-9, the J gene TRBJ1-1; 7 positions match TRBD1. J was trimmed by 5 bases and V by 1 base; bases with no gene match: 4. Germline CDR1 reads SEHNR; CDR2 reads FQNEAQ (reference sequence). This CDR3 is 14 amino acids long. As DNA, the CDR3 is TGTGCCAGCAGCTTAGGGGTGACAGGGACTGAAGCTTTCTTT. As protein: CASSLGVTGTEAFF.

A few counts support this clone. The rearrangement joins TRBV2 to TRBJ1-2; TRBD1 matches at 7 bases. CDR3 length equals 17 residues. Germline V CDR1 and CDR2: SNHLY, FYNNEI. The ends lost 2 bases at V and 1 base at J; junction bases unmatched: 10. The CDR3: CASSEHPGTENNYGYTF. The CDR3, as DNA: TGTGCCAGCAGTGAACATCCCGGGACAGAGAATAACTATGGCTACACCTTC.

This clone was seen many times. This chain joins TRBV6-5 and TRBJ1-6; 11 nucleotides align to TRBD1. Germline-derived CDR1 and CDR2 are MNHEY and SVGAGI. Trimming took 5 bases from V and 9 from J; bases not matched to a gene: 6. The CDR3 runs 15 residues. CDR3 protein: CASSRTGGDGSPLHF. CDR3 sequence (DNA): TGTGCCAGCAGTCGGACAGGGGGCGACGGTTCACCCCTCCACTTT.

This chain joins TRBV7-2 and TRBJ1-6; D unresolved. Trimming left V 5 bases short and J 10 bases short, with 12 bases between. Germline lookup yields CDR1 SGHTA and CDR2 FQGNSA. This CDR3 region has 13 residues. The CDR3 loop is CASSPVAASPLHF. The CDR3 nucleotides are TGTGCCAGCAGCCCTGTAGCCGCCTCACCCCTCCACTTT.

The chain combines TRBV9 with TRBJ1-1; 7 nucleotides line up with TRBD1. The germline CDR1 and CDR2 sequences are SGDLS and YYNGEE. CDR3 length: 13 residues. V trimming: 2 bases; J trimming: 7 bases; junction bases outside the gene matches: 5. In nucleotides, the CDR3 is TGTGCCAGCAGCGTTCAGGGGGATGGTGAAGCTTTCTTT. It translates to CASSVQGDGEAFF.

On this clone: Different DNA sequences within this sample yield the same CDR3. The gene calls are TRBV6-4 and TRBJ2-1, with 9 bases identical to TRBD2. The CDR3 runs 14 residues. CDR1 is MRHNA, CDR2 SNTAGT, per germline. V shed 3 bases and J 7 bases; nucleotides not matched to a gene: 4. The DNA of the CDR3 is TGTGCCAGCAGTGAGGCGGGAGGGCCGAATGAGCAGTTCTTC. This codes for CASSEAGGPNEQFF.

CDR3 region: CASSPFSGTPQETQYF. In nucleotides, the CDR3 is TGCGCCAGCAGCCCATTTTCCGGGACACCTCAAGAGACCCAGTACTTC. The chain links TRBV5-1 to TRBJ2-5; D is perhaps TRBD1 (6 bases). Per germline, CDR1 SGHRS and CDR2 YFSETQ. This CDR3 contains 16 residues. Trimming removed 4 bases from V and 2 bases from J, with 18 bases in between.

J is TRBJ1-1 and V is TRBV18, with D perhaps TRBD1 (6 bases). The V gene's germline CDR1 is KGHSH and CDR2 LQKENI. The V and J ends lost 0 bases and 4 bases respectively, with 18 bases between them. CDR3 length: 17 residues. The CDR3 loop reads CASSPPSGDGISTEAFF. CDR3 sequence (DNA): TGTGCCAGCTCACCACCTTCAGGGGATGGTATAAGCACTGAAGCTTTCTTT.

This clone was seen a handful of times. Additional DNA sequences in this sample encode the identical CDR3. The chain combines TRBV27 with TRBJ1-1, with D hard to call. Per germline, CDR1 MNHEY and CDR2 SMNVEV (reference sequence). CDR3 length equals 14 residues. Trimming stripped 3 bases from V and 2 bases from J, with 10 bases between. The DNA for the CDR3 is TGTGCCAGCAGTTTGTCGCGGGGTAACACTGAAGCTTTCTTT. Its translation: CASSLSRGNTEAFF.

This clone appeared many times. The chain recombines TRBV3-1 (or the pseudogene TRBV3-2) with TRBJ2-1; 8 nucleotides align to TRBD2. V shed 0 bases and J 2 bases; nucleotides not matched to a gene: 6. Germline CDR1 is LGHDT and CDR2 is YNNKEL (reference sequence). The CDR3 is made up of 17 amino acids. The CDR3 DNA is TGTGCCAGCAGCCAAGAAGTCGGGAGGGCCGCCTACAATGAGCAGTTCTTC. Its protein is CASSQEVGRAAYNEQFF.

The chain carries TRBV28 and TRBJ1-2; D remains ambiguous. Germline CDR1 is MDHEN and CDR2 is SYDVKM. The CDR3 totals 14 residues. Trimming stripped 4 bases from V and 4 bases from J, with 13 bases between. CDR3 coding DNA: TGTGCCAGCAGTTCACCAGTCTTTCCCTATGGCTACACCTTC. It encodes CASSSPVFPYGYTF.

This chain uses TRBV9 with TRBJ1-6; D is perhaps TRBD1 (6 bases). The CDR3 sequence is 15 residues long. Germline-derived CDR1 and CDR2 are SGDLS and YYNGEE. V gave up 3 bases and J gave up 7 bases, with 14 bases separating them. CDR3 region: CASSDRASRNSPLHF. The CDR3 DNA sequence: TGTGCCAGCAGCGACAGGGCCTCGAGGAATTCACCCCTCCACTTT.

The J gene is TRBJ2-5, the V gene TRBV7-2; tentatively, D is TRBD2 (5 bases). The CDR3 extends over 14 amino acids. Germline assignment: CDR1 SGHTA and CDR2 FQGNSA. The V gene lost 5 bases and the J gene lost 6 bases, with 16 bases spanning the gap. The CDR3 sequence is CASSPLPGMQTQYF. CDR3 nucleotides: TGTGCCAGCAGCCCCCTTCCGGGGATGCAGACCCAGTACTTC.

This chain joins TRBV6-5 and TRBJ1-5; a weak D match, TRBD1 (5 bases). Germline assignment: CDR1 MNHEY and CDR2 SVGAGI. Trimming removed 6 bases at V and 3 bases at J, with 12 bases between. This CDR3 has 14 amino acids. CDR3 region: CASSDTGFNQPQHF. The CDR3 DNA reads as TGTGCCAGCAGCGATACAGGCTTCAATCAGCCCCAGCATTTT.

V gene TRBV7-9 combines with J gene TRBJ2-3, with 8 bases lining up with TRBD1. CDR3 length: 14 amino acids. The trim removed 1 base at V and 4 bases at J, leaving 1 base unmatched. The germline CDR1 and CDR2 sequences are SEHNR and FQNEAQ (reference sequence). The DNA of the CDR3 is TGTGCCAGCAGCTTAGTCAGGGGGCCAGATACGCAGTATTTT. Translating it yields CASSLVRGPDTQYF.

This clone was found a few times. The genes are TRBV5-4 and TRBJ2-2, with D tentatively TRBD1 (6 bases). The CDR3 is made up of 15 amino acids. The V end lost 0 bases, the J end lost 2 bases, and 8 bases lay between the germline ends. Germline V lookup: CDR1 SGHNT, CDR2 YYREEE (reference sequence). The CDR3 nucleotides read TGTGCCAGCAGCTTGGGGGGGCGCAACACCGGGGAGCTGTTTTTT. Amino acids: CASSLGGRNTGELFF.

The chain joins TRBV5-1 to TRBJ1-5, with TRBD1 matching 9 bases. The CDR3 length is 14 residues. V shed 4 bases, J shed 5 bases, and the junction held 4 bases outside the gene matches. Germline CDR1 SGHRS, CDR2 YFSETQ. The CDR3 coding sequence is TGCGCCAGCAGCCGACAGGGGGAGGATCAGCCCCAGCATTTT. This codes for CASSRQGEDQPQHF. The whole variable domain, remainder taken from reference TRBV5-1 and TRBJ1-5, is KAGVTQTPRYLIKTRGQQVTLSCSPISGHRSVSWYQQTPGQGLQFLFEYFSETQRNKGNFPGRFSGRQFSNSRSEMNVSTLELGDSALYLCASSRQGEDQPQHFGDGTRLSIL.